A selection of T cell receptor beta chains follows, all from one sample in a study of OX40 agonist ivuxolimab in advanced cancers. Measured with immunoSEQ multiplex PCR; TCRdb has only the in-frame clones, and not every one. Of 74,000 or so clones detected, 89% appear once; the ten largest clones hold 8% to 10%. Sequencing used CD4+ or CD8+ T cells sorted from blood, obtained in a trial of the OX40 agonist ivuxolimab. These TCRs come from an adult with an advanced solid tumor such as melanoma, head and neck, liver or kidney cancer. The CDR3 runs from the conserved cysteine through the conserved F or W. Fields, in order: J gene, clone size, V gene, D gene, CDR3 protein, CDR3 DNA. D genes are given only for firm matches. Clone size, where shown, is once, few, many, or a class for clones that have expanded.

j_call: TRBJ1-3
clone_size: NA
v_call: TRBV9
d_call: NA
cdr3_aa: CASSQSHSGNTIYF
cdr3_nt: TGTGCCAGCAGTCAGAGCCACTCTGGAAACACCATATATTTT

j_call: TRBJ2-7
clone_size: NA
v_call: TRBV5-1
d_call: TRBD1
cdr3_aa: CASRRGFRDRGSYEQYF
cdr3_nt: TGCGCCAGCAGGCGAGGCTTCCGGGACAGGGGGTCCTACGAGCAGTACTTC

j_call: TRBJ2-1
clone_size: NA
v_call: TRBV2
d_call: TRBD2
cdr3_aa: CASSSLSGSLNEQFF
cdr3_nt: TGTGCCAGCAGTTCACTCAGCGGGAGCTTGAATGAGCAGTTCTTC

j_call: TRBJ2-1
clone_size: NA
v_call: TRBV7-7
d_call: NA
cdr3_aa: CASSLRAVGYNGQFF
cdr3_nt: TGTGCTAGCAGCTTACGGGCGGTAGGCTACAATGGGCAGTTCTTC

j_call: TRBJ1-2
clone_size: NA
v_call: TRBV4-2
d_call: NA
cdr3_aa: CASSQAQKNYGYTF
cdr3_nt: TGTGCCAGCAGCCAAGCCCAGAAGAACTATGGCTACACCTTC

j_call: TRBJ2-1
clone_size: NA
v_call: TRBV28
d_call: NA
cdr3_aa: CASREGRAEQFF
cdr3_nt: TGTGCCAGCAGAGAGGGTCGGGCAGAGCAGTTCTTC

j_call: TRBJ2-1
clone_size: NA
v_call: TRBV7-6
d_call: NA
cdr3_aa: CASSSHPRTYEQFF
cdr3_nt: TGTGCCAGCAGCTCGCACCCAAGGACCTATGAGCAGTTCTTC

j_call: TRBJ1-5
clone_size: few
v_call: TRBV29-1
d_call: NA
cdr3_aa: CSVATSNGQPQHF
cdr3_nt: TGCAGCGTTGCTACAAGCAATGGTCAGCCCCAGCATTTT

j_call: TRBJ2-1
clone_size: NA
v_call: TRBV6-5
d_call: NA
cdr3_aa: CASSSPGGSYNEQFF
cdr3_nt: TGTGCCAGCAGTTCCCCGGGCGGGTCCTACAATGAGCAGTTCTTC

j_call: TRBJ2-7
clone_size: NA
v_call: TRBV6-5
d_call: NA
cdr3_aa: CASSYDMTGGYEQYF
cdr3_nt: TGTGCCAGCAGTTACGACATGACAGGAGGCTACGAGCAGTACTTC

j_call: TRBJ2-1
clone_size: NA
v_call: TRBV11-2
d_call: TRBD2
cdr3_aa: CASSPLGGRAGFEQFF
cdr3_nt: TGTGCCAGCAGCCCCCTGGGCGGGAGGGCCGGGTTTGAGCAGTTCTTC

j_call: TRBJ2-7
clone_size: few
v_call: TRBV5-1
d_call: NA
cdr3_aa: CASSFRDSLFYEQYF
cdr3_nt: TGCGCCAGCAGCTTTCGAGACAGCCTATTCTACGAGCAGTACTTC

j_call: TRBJ2-5
clone_size: NA
v_call: TRBV19
d_call: NA
cdr3_aa: CASSIATGGQETQYF
cdr3_nt: TGTGCCAGTAGTATAGCAACGGGTGGGCAAGAGACCCAGTACTTC

j_call: TRBJ1-5
clone_size: NA
v_call: TRBV2
d_call: NA
cdr3_aa: CASSAEANQPQHF
cdr3_nt: TGTGCCAGCAGTGCGGAAGCCAATCAGCCCCAGCATTTT

j_call: TRBJ2-5
clone_size: NA
v_call: TRBV5-1
d_call: NA
cdr3_aa: CASSLFTGQETQYF
cdr3_nt: TGCGCCAGCAGCTTGTTCACAGGTCAAGAGACCCAGTACTTC

j_call: TRBJ2-1
clone_size: NA
v_call: TRBV5-1
d_call: NA
cdr3_aa: CASSSTRDWGYGEQFF
cdr3_nt: TGCGCCAGCAGCTCTACGAGGGACTGGGGCTACGGTGAGCAGTTCTTC

j_call: TRBJ1-5
clone_size: NA
v_call: TRBV19
d_call: TRBD1
cdr3_aa: CASSIEGAVSQPQHF
cdr3_nt: TGTGCCAGTAGTATTGAGGGGGCGGTTAGCCAGCCCCAGCATTTT

j_call: TRBJ1-4
clone_size: NA
v_call: TRBV4-1
d_call: NA
cdr3_aa: CASSQGPALVGDNEKLFF
cdr3_nt: TGCGCCAGCAGCCAAGGCCCTGCCCTCGTTGGGGATAATGAAAAACTGTTTTTT

j_call: TRBJ2-2
clone_size: NA
v_call: TRBV11-2
d_call: TRBD1
cdr3_aa: CASSVIQGAKSGELFF
cdr3_nt: TGTGCCAGCAGCGTAATACAGGGGGCAAAATCCGGGGAGCTGTTTTTT